These 24 T cell receptor beta chains share one sample of origin, sequenced in a study of blood T cells in healthy people across ages. Then a second PCR, running about 6 to 12 cycles, was carried out with a sample-barcoded 5' primer and a J-beta primer mix. TCRdb re-analysed the 5' RACE reads in MiXCR, keeping a single row per CDR3 protein. The sample contains hundreds of thousands of distinct CDR3 sequences, 32% of which appear only once. The sample consisted of blood. All receptors come from a woman aged 80 or over in good health.

The chain employs TRBV7-3 and TRBJ1-1; no clear D gene. The germline V gene encodes CDR1 SGHTA and CDR2 FQGTGA. This CDR3 is built from 13 residues. V lost 2 bases, J lost 6 bases, and 10 bases lay in between. The CDR3 sequence: CASSLDWVSEAFF. For the CDR3, the DNA is TGTGCCAGCAGCTTAGATTGGGTGTCTGAAGCTTTCTTT.

For the CDR3, the DNA is TGCAGTGCTAGGCCCGGGACAGGGGACTACACTGAAGCTTTCTTT. Amino acids: CSARPGTGDYTEAFF. The chain carries TRBV20-1 and TRBJ1-1, with 10 positions matching TRBD1. From germline, CDR1 is DFQATT and CDR2 SNEGSKA (reference sequence). The CDR3 loop spans 15 amino acids. The trim removed 3 bases at V and 3 bases at J, leaving 7 bases unmatched.

The chain employs TRBV28 and TRBJ2-3; 9 bases are shared with TRBD2. This CDR3 is built from 14 residues. The germline CDR1 and CDR2 sequences are MDHEN and SYDVKM. CDR3 protein: CAVGAGGPTDTQYF. CDR3 bases: TGTGCAGTGGGAGCGGGGGGACCCACGGATACGCAGTATTTT.

The chain uses TRBV6-1 and TRBJ2-3, with D possibly matching TRBD1 (6 bases). Trimming left V 2 bases short and J 3 bases short, with 9 bases between. CDR1 is MNHNS and CDR2 is SASEGT in the germline V gene. The CDR3 is 14 residues long. CDR3 sequence: CASSERGQTDTQYF. The CDR3 coding sequence is TGTGCCAGCAGTGAAAGAGGACAGACAGATACGCAGTATTTT.

V and J are TRBV6-2 or TRBV6-3 and TRBJ2-4; D not certain. The CDR3 sequence is 15 residues long. V lost 6 bases and J lost 0, with 12 bases in between. Germline CDR1 is MNHEY and CDR2 is SVGEGT. CDR3 protein: CASRFSSSAKNIQYF. The CDR3 DNA sequence: TGTGCCAGCAGGTTCTCCTCATCAGCCAAAAACATTCAGTACTTC.

The chain joins TRBV7-8 to TRBJ2-4; unclear D gene. The last part of the DNA fits TRBJ2-7 better; the J call may be wrong. The CDR3 sequence is 15 residues long. Germline values: CDR1 SGHVS, CDR2 FQNEAQ. This CDR3 reads CASSLRPSQWDEQYF. The CDR3 DNA reads as TGTGCCAGCAGCTTGAGACCGTCCCAGTGGGACGAGCAGTACTTC.

V and J are TRBV7-2 and TRBJ2-5; D perhaps matches TRBD1 (5 bases). The germline gives CDR1 SGHTA, CDR2 FQGNSA. The CDR3 is 15 residues long. V was trimmed by 6 bases and J by 4 bases, leaving 18 bases between them. In DNA, the CDR3 is TGTGCCAGCAGTTTGTACCAGGGATCGTTAGAGACCCAGTACTTC. It translates to CASSLYQGSLETQYF.

This clonotype was counted between two and nine times. This sequence joins TRBV30 and TRBJ2-1; 8 bases map to TRBD2. CDR1 and CDR2 (germline): GTSNPN, SVGIG (reference sequence). V was clipped by 3 bases and J by 7 bases; unmatched bases: 5. This CDR3 comprises 13 residues. The CDR3 nucleotides read TGTGCCTGGAGGCGGGGGGCGGGGAATGAGCAGTTCTTC. Its translation is CAWRRGAGNEQFF.

This clonotype was observed at least ten times. This chain joins TRBV5-1 and TRBJ1-6, with 9 bases fitting TRBD1. The CDR3 has 16 residues. With 0 bases clipped from V and 5 bases from J, the junction kept 3 bases outside the gene matches. CDR1 is SGHRS, CDR2 YFSETQ, per germline. The CDR3: CASSLDTGGNNSPLHF. The CDR3 region has the DNA TGCGCCAGCAGCTTGGACACAGGGGGCAATAATTCACCCCTCCACTTT.

Regarding this clonotype: A much larger clone lies a single base off, so this may be a read error. The V call is TRBV3-1, the J call TRBJ2-5; 12 positions agree with TRBD2. The length of the CDR3 is 15 residues. Looked up from germline, CDR1 is LGHDT and CDR2 is YNNKEL (reference sequence). The V and J ends lost 1 base and 7 bases, in that order; junction bases with no gene match: 4. The CDR3 protein is CASSQASGGEGTQYF. DNA for the CDR3: TGTGCCAGCAGCCAAGCTAGCGGGGGGGAAGGGACCCAGTACTTC.

Many counts were recorded for this clonotype. The chain employs TRBV30 and TRBJ1-6; 9 nucleotides agree with TRBD1. The CDR3 has 15 residues. Germline loops: CDR1 GTSNPN, CDR2 SVGIG (reference sequence). Trimming cost V 3 bases and J 10 bases; bases outside gene matches: 10. The CDR3 DNA reads as TGTGCCTGGAGGGTAACCGGGACAGGGTGGTCACCCCTCCACTTT. Translating it yields CAWRVTGTGWSPLHF.

The chain links TRBV27 to TRBJ2-5; TRBD2 matches 9 bases. Germline V gene data show CDR1 as MNHEY and CDR2 as SMNVEV (reference sequence). J was trimmed by 0 bases and V by 5 bases; bases with no gene match: 4. The CDR3 extends over 15 amino acids. Here the CDR3 DNA reads TGTGCCAGCAGTATGTCTAGCGGGAACCAAGAGACCCAGTACTTC. Residues: CASSMSSGNQETQYF.

This clonotype was seen ten or more times. The chain joins TRBV20-1 to TRBJ2-5, with D perhaps TRBD1 or TRBD2 (5 bases each). The CDR3 loop spans 13 amino acids. V was pared by 6 bases and J by 2 bases, with 13 bases between. The V gene's germline CDR1 is DFQATT and CDR2 SNEGSKA (reference sequence). The CDR3 DNA is TGCAGTGCCCCGCCGGGACCGCAAGAGACCCAGTACTTC. Amino acid sequence: CSAPPGPQETQYF.

The chain couples TRBV12-3 or TRBV12-4 to TRBJ2-3; perhaps TRBD1 as D (5 bases). Deletions cut 3 bases from V and 10 bases from J, with 17 bases between. This CDR3 comprises 14 residues. The CDR3 DNA is TGTGCCAGCAGTTTTGTGGGGCCTGGGGATCCGCAGTATTTT. Amino acid sequence: CASSFVGPGDPQYF.

The rearrangement links TRBV29-1 to TRBJ2-5; 10 bases agree with TRBD2. The V and J ends lost 3 bases and 0 bases, in that order; junction bases with no gene match: 4. Looked up from germline, CDR1 is SQVTM and CDR2 is ANQGSEA. The CDR3 is 15 amino acids. The CDR3 protein is CSVDLAGANQETQYF. The CDR3 DNA follows: TGCAGCGTTGACCTAGCGGGGGCTAACCAAGAGACCCAGTACTTC.

A note on this clonotype: Just one base apart from a much larger clone, this may be a read error. V and J are TRBV27 and TRBJ2-5; 9 bases fit TRBD1. Germline values: CDR1 MNHEY, CDR2 SMNVEV (reference sequence). This CDR3 comprises 15 residues. The CDR3 sequence is CASSLDRGITEAQYF. Here the CDR3 DNA reads TGTGCCAGCAGTTTAGACAGGGGGATAACAGAGGCCCAGTACTTC.

This clonotype was seen a handful of times. V is TRBV20-1 and J is TRBJ2-7; no definite D call. Per germline, CDR1 DFQATT and CDR2 SNEGSKA (reference sequence). Trimming shortened V by 3 bases and J by 3 bases, and 6 bases separated the two germline ends. CDR3 size: 11 residues. Here the CDR3 reads CSASPFYEQYF. The CDR3, as DNA: TGCAGTGCTAGTCCCTTCTACGAGCAGTACTTC.

Concerning this clonotype: A much bigger clone sits one base away, suggesting this may be a read error. The CDR3 does not close with the conserved phenylalanine or tryptophan, likely indicating a read error. CDR3 bases: TGCAGCGTTGACGGTGGGCCAGATACGCAGTATTTA. Translated, it gives CSVDGGPDTQYL. This chain joins TRBV29-1 and TRBJ2-3; D unresolved. There are 12 residues in the CDR3. V lost 3 bases and J 4 bases, leaving 8 bases between the germline ends. Germline V CDR1 and CDR2: SQVTM, ANQGSEA.

About this clonotype itself: A single base separates this from a much larger clone, so it may be a read error. V and J are TRBV20-1 and TRBJ1-2, with a tentative D call TRBD1 (5 bases). CDR1 is DFQATT and CDR2 is SNEGSKA in the germline V gene (reference sequence). With 0 bases removed from V and 4 bases from J, the gap between germline ends came to 15 bases. The CDR3 sequence is 15 residues long. The CDR3 reads CSARDLQGATYGYTF. For the CDR3, the DNA is TGCAGTGCTAGAGATCTTCAGGGTGCAACCTATGGCTACACCTTC.

The chain is built from TRBV12-3 or TRBV12-4 and TRBJ2-2, with D perhaps given as TRBD1 or TRBD2 (6 bases each). Trimming removed 6 bases at V and 5 bases at J, with 19 bases between. The CDR3 covers 16 residues. In DNA, the CDR3 is TGTGCCAGCAGCCCCCGGGGGCTGAGGGGAACCGGGGAGCTGTTTTTT. This codes for CASSPRGLRGTGELFF.

This clonotype was counted ten times or more. The V and J genes are TRBV5-1 and TRBJ2-3, with D possibly being TRBD1 (6 bases). Germline lookup yields CDR1 SGHRS and CDR2 YFSETQ. The CDR3 is 13 amino acids. The V and J ends lost 6 bases and 6 bases respectively, with 14 bases between them. Here the CDR3 reads CASNTGPMDTQYF. DNA for the CDR3: TGCGCCAGCAACACAGGGCCCATGGATACGCAGTATTTT.

Points on this clonotype: Possible read error: a much larger clone is one base away. The CDR3 sequence is CSASRDSQETQYF. CDR3 DNA: TGCAGTGCTAGCCGGGACAGCCAAGAGACCCAGTACTTC. The gene calls are TRBV20-1 and TRBJ2-7, with TRBD1 matching over 7 bases. The J call is uncertain, as TRBJ2-5 better fits the DNA end. The CDR3 covers 13 residues. Per germline, CDR1 DFQATT and CDR2 SNEGSKA (reference sequence).

Note on this clonotype: One end of the junction is discordant with germline, which a read error may explain. The V call is TRBV7-2, the J call TRBJ2-4; a weak D match, TRBD1 (5 bases). Matching the DNA end better, TRBJ2-7 makes the J call doubtful. This CDR3 is 14 amino acids long. Germline V gene data show CDR1 as SGHTA and CDR2 as FQGNSA. This chain's CDR3 is CACSPNRGTYEQYF. The CDR3 DNA reads TGTGCCTGCAGCCCGAATAGGGGAACCTACGAGCAGTACTTC.

This clonotype has at least ten counts. The chain couples TRBV5-6 to TRBJ2-1, with 7 bases that match TRBD1. The germline V gene has CDR1 SGHDT and CDR2 YYEEEE. Losses at the gene ends were 2 bases for V and 1 base for J; bases not matched to a gene: 3. The length of the CDR3 is 15 residues. The CDR3 spells CASSFGTVSYNEQFF. CDR3 nucleotides: TGTGCCAGCAGCTTCGGGACAGTTTCCTACAATGAGCAGTTCTTC.